What follows are 12 T cell receptor beta chains derived from one specimen sequenced in a study of Graves' ophthalmopathy and Graves' hyperthyroidism. The study amplified TCR beta CDR3 regions using RNA transcripts. First-round RT-PCR relied on HTBI primers, and a second-round multiplex PCR came next. TCRdb reprocessed the multiplex PCR reads with MiXCR, giving one entry per CDR3 protein. The repertoire holds 200,000 to 250,000 distinct CDR3 sequences, with approximately 21% as singletons. The sequenced material came from peripheral blood. These receptors were obtained from a woman aged 45-60 years with Graves' ophthalmopathy.

This clonotype occurred many times. This chain links TRBV6-1 with TRBJ2-5; D remains ambiguous. Trimming took 2 bases from V and 1 from J, leaving 5 bases between them. The CDR3 contains 13 residues. Germline values: CDR1 MNHNS, CDR2 SASEGT. As DNA, the CDR3 is TGTGCCAGCAGTGAACCCAGCCAAGAGACCCAGTACTTC. As protein: CASSEPSQETQYF.

This clonotype showed up just a few times. The chain uses TRBV20-1 and TRBJ2-6; D unclear. The ends were cut back, 6 bases at V and 5 bases at J, with 14 bases in the middle. Germline V gene lookup returns CDR1 DFQATT and CDR2 SNEGSKA (reference sequence). The CDR3 consists of 14 residues. CDR3 sequence (DNA): TGCAGTGCACCGGACCTTAACCGGGCCAACGTCCTGACTTTC. As protein: CSAPDLNRANVLTF.

This clonotype has a count of ten or more. The chain joins TRBV5-1 to TRBJ2-5; a possible D gene is TRBD2 (5 bases). CDR3 size: 15 residues. Trimming took 0 bases from V and 5 from J, leaving 14 bases between them. Looked up from germline, CDR1 is SGHRS and CDR2 is YFSETQ. The CDR3 loop reads CASSLEGAASETQYF. The CDR3 DNA reads as TGCGCCAGCAGCTTGGAAGGAGCGGCCAGCGAGACCCAGTACTTC.

This clonotype was detected a few times. The chain is built from TRBV27 and TRBJ1-6; no reliable D call. Germline assignment: CDR1 MNHEY and CDR2 SMNVEV (reference sequence). This CDR3 contains 16 residues. Trimming pared 0 bases from V and 8 bases from J, leaving 14 bases between. The CDR3 DNA sequence: TGTGCCAGCAGTTTATCGTATCGGGGTTCGGATTCACCCCTCCACTTT. Protein sequence: CASSLSYRGSDSPLHF.

The rearrangement joins TRBV29-1 to TRBJ2-7; either TRBD1 or TRBD2 may supply D (5 bases each). CDR1 SQVTM and CDR2 ANQGSEA come from the germline V gene. Trimming took off 6 bases at V and 3 bases at J, with 15 bases between the two ends. The CDR3 contains 13 residues. The CDR3 DNA follows: TGCAGCGTCCACAATGGGGACGACTACGAGCAGTACTTC. Encoded protein: CSVHNGDDYEQYF.

This clonotype was observed at least ten times. The chain links TRBV2 to TRBJ1-2; a weak D match, TRBD1 (6 bases). The V and J ends lost 1 base and 8 bases respectively, with 17 bases between them. The CDR3 runs to 15 residues. From germline, CDR1 is SNHLY and CDR2 FYNNEI. The CDR3 sequence: CASSEGGQGAGGYTF. The CDR3, as DNA: TGTGCCAGCAGTGAAGGGGGGCAGGGTGCGGGAGGCTACACCTTC.

This clonotype was recorded at least ten times. The V and J genes are TRBV5-6 and TRBJ1-1; 7 nucleotides agree with TRBD1. Per the germline V gene, CDR1 is SGHDT and CDR2 is YYEEEE. This CDR3 spans 16 amino acids. V gave up 4 bases and J gave up 1 base; unmatched junction bases: 10. CDR3 region: CASSQLPDRENTEAFF. CDR3 DNA sequence: TGTGCCAGCAGCCAGCTTCCCGACAGGGAGAACACTGAAGCTTTCTTT. Full variable domain (remainder filled in from reference TRBV5-6 and TRBJ1-1): DAGVTQSPTHLIKTRGQQVTLRCSPKSGHDTVSWYQQALGQGPQFIFQYYEEEERQRGNFPDRFSGHQFPNYSSELNVNALLLGDSALYLCASSQLPDRENTEAFFGQGTRLTVV.

Comment on this clonotype: It may be a read error: a sequence one base away is much more abundant. V and J are TRBV12-3 or TRBV12-4 and TRBJ2-2, with a possible D match to TRBD1 (5 bases). The CDR3 extends over 13 amino acids. The germline V and J ends were trimmed by 8 bases and 4 bases, with 11 bases remaining between them. In DNA form, the CDR3 reads TGTGCCAGCTTGCAGGGAATCACCGGGGAGCTGTTTTTT. Protein: CASLQGITGELFF.

This chain joins TRBV11-3 and TRBJ2-5; 10 bases map to TRBD1. Germline V lookup: CDR1 SGHNT, CDR2 YENEEA. The CDR3 has 16 residues. The V and J ends lost 5 bases and 2 bases, in that order; junction bases with no gene match: 8. DNA of the CDR3: TGTGCCAGCAGCCCAAAGGGACAGGGGCGGCAAGAGACCCAGTACTTC. This translates into CASSPKGQGRQETQYF. Full variable domain (rest looked up from reference TRBV11-3 and TRBJ2-5): EAGVVQSPRYKIIEKKQPVAFWCNPISGHNTLYWYLQNLGQGPELLIRYENEEAVDDSQLPKDRFSAERLKGVDSTLKIQPAELGDSAVYLCASSPKGQGRQETQYFGPGTRLLVL.

CDR3 coding DNA: TGTGCCAGCAGTTTATTGGATGGAGCTTTCTTT. Its translation is CASSLLDGAFF. The J gene is TRBJ1-1, the V gene TRBV12-3 or TRBV12-4, with D unclear. V was shortened by 2 bases and J by 10 bases, with 8 bases between the two germline ends. The CDR3 covers 11 residues.

The chain recombines TRBV7-8 with TRBJ2-7; 8 positions agree with TRBD2. Germline CDR1 and CDR2: SGHVS and FQNEAQ. This CDR3 region has 16 residues. V dropped 1 base and J dropped 2; count of bases not matched to a gene: 7. Here the CDR3 reads CASSLVSLAVAYEQYF. CDR3 DNA: TGTGCCAGCAGCTTAGTCTCACTAGCGGTTGCCTACGAGCAGTACTTC.

The chain carries TRBV30 and TRBJ2-7, with D perhaps TRBD2 (6 bases). V lost 0 bases to trimming and J lost 6 bases, with 12 bases between them. The CDR3 spans 13 residues. Germline-derived CDR1 and CDR2 are GTSNPN and SVGIG (reference sequence). The CDR3 here is CAWSVRLASEQYF. The CDR3 DNA reads TGTGCCTGGAGTGTACGTCTAGCGAGCGAGCAGTACTTC. The whole variable domain, filled in from reference TRBV30 and TRBJ2-7, reads SQTIHQWPATLVQPVGSPLSLECTVEGTSNPNLYWYRQAAGRGLQLLFYSVGIGQISSEVPQNLSASRPQDRQFILSSKKLLLSDSGFYLCAWSVRLASEQYFGPGTRLTVT.